Each of the 3 T cell receptor beta chains below was sequenced from the same sample in a study of shared clonotypes between healthy human individuals (TCRdb year 2020). CD8 naive samples were CD45RO-negative cells positively selected for CCR7, giving a CD45RA+CCR7+ population that excluded TemRA cells. Receptor amplification or capture employed the immunoSEQ multiplex PCR assay. As stored in TCRdb, this immuneACCESS dataset retains in-frame rearrangements with V and J assigned. A fraction of the clones does not appear; measured against another copy, unresolved V genes explain less than half of the discrepancy, and the remainder lacks a known reason. This sample comprises about 2 million clones, approximately 94% of them detected only once. The ten biggest clones cover 1% to 1.5% of the sample. Sequencing used naive CD8+ T cells sorted from blood. In light of the paper, this sample's cell subset or site label describes: CD45RA+CCR7+. These receptors originate from a man between 18 and 29 years old in good health.

The chain links TRBV5-1 to TRBJ2-7; no clear D gene. This CDR3 region has 11 residues. The V end was cut by 0 bases, the J end by 5 bases, with 3 bases between. Germline V CDR1 and CDR2: SGHRS, YFSETQ. CDR3 sequence: CASSLDHEQYF. CDR3 DNA: TGCGCCAGCAGCTTGGACCACGAGCAGTACTTC.

CDR3 nucleotides: TGTGCCAGCAGTTTACCGGGAGAAGCCTACAATGAGCAGTTCTTC. Encoded protein: CASSLPGEAYNEQFF. The chain has TRBV28 and TRBJ2-1; a weak D match, TRBD2 (6 bases). The CDR3 runs 15 residues. Trimming shortened V by 2 bases and J by 2 bases, and 10 bases separated the two germline ends. Germline V gene data show CDR1 as MDHEN and CDR2 as SYDVKM.

V gene TRBV6-1 combines with J gene TRBJ2-2, with a tentative D call TRBD1 (6 bases). With 1 base removed from V and 6 bases from J, the gap between germline ends came to 15 bases. CDR1 is MNHNS, CDR2 SASEGT, per germline. The CDR3 loop spans 16 amino acids. The DNA for the CDR3 is TGTGCCAGCAGTGAAGATGGGGGCCGGGCACCCGGGGAGCTGTTTTTT. Its protein product is CASSEDGGRAPGELFF.